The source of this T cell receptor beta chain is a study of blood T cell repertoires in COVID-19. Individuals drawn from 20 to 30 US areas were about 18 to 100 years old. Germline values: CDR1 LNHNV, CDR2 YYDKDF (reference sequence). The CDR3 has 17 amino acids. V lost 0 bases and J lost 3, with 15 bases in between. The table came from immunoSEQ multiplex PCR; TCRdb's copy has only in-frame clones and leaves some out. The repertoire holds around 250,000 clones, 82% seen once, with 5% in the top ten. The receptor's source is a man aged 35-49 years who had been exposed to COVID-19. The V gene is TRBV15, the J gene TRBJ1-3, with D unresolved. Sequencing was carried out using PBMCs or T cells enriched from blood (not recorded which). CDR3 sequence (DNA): TGTGCCACCAGCAGAGATGTTCGAACTAATCTTGGAAACACCATATATTTT. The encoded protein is CATSRDVRTNLGNTIYF.